Included here is one T cell receptor beta chain sequence, with context. The CDR3 runs to 16 residues. The ends were cut back, 0 bases at V and 9 bases at J, with 20 bases in the middle. Per the germline V gene, CDR1 is MNHEY and CDR2 is SMNVEV (reference sequence). The sample comes from a study of cytomegalovirus exposure and HLA in healthy donors. Amplification used 60 Vbeta primers and 13 Jbeta primers. Profiling relied on immunoSEQ multiplex PCR, and the TCRdb table lists in-frame clones only, not all of them. Recorded for this sample: approximately 150,000 clones. Sequencing input: PBMCs. This clonotype originated in a male donor in good health and CMV-seronegative. The chain is built from TRBV27 and TRBJ1-2; D not resolved. CDR3: CASSLSDLSGVRSYTF. The CDR3, as DNA: TGTGCCAGCAGTTTATCGGATCTTTCGGGAGTGAGGAGCTACACCTTC.